Presented here are 30 T cell receptor beta chains from one specimen sequenced in a study of blood T cell repertoires in COVID-19. Here immunoSEQ multiplex PCR was the method, and the copy in TCRdb shows in-frame clones only, minus some. There are approximately 210,000 clones in the sample; 65% to 90% occur only once, and approximately 12% lies in the top ten. Sequenced material: PBMCs or T cells enriched from blood (not recorded which). The receptor set was obtained from a man aged 35 to 55 who had recovered from COVID-19.

In its sample, this clone was seen once. The CDR3 is CASSLGGTSGQETQYF. CDR3 nucleotide sequence: TGTGCCAGCAGCTTAGGAGGGACTAGCGGCCAAGAGACCCAGTACTTC. V usage is TRBV7-2 and J usage is TRBJ2-5; 11 bases are a match to TRBD2. The V gene end was trimmed by 1 base and the J gene end by 1 base; junction bases not matched to a gene: 2. This CDR3 is 16 amino acids long. Germline V gene data show CDR1 as SGHTA and CDR2 as FQGNSA.

The chain employs TRBV5-6 and TRBJ2-3; D not certain. Trimming left V 0 bases short and J 5 bases short, with 10 bases between. Germline CDR1 reads SGHDT; CDR2 reads YYEEEE. The CDR3 runs to 14 residues. The CDR3 DNA is TGTGCCAGCAGCTTGGCGAAGCTCGGAGATACGCAGTATTTT. It codes for CASSLAKLGDTQYF.

The J gene is TRBJ2-7, the V gene TRBV5-5; TRBD2 is a possible D gene (6 bases). Trimming shortened V by 5 bases and J by 4 bases, and 10 bases separated the two germline ends. The CDR3 loop spans 12 amino acids. The germline V gene has CDR1 SGHKS and CDR2 YYEKEE (reference sequence). Here the CDR3 reads CASSPGRYEQYV. The CDR3 coding sequence is TGTGCCAGCAGTCCAGGGAGGTACGAGCAGTACGTC.

The genes are TRBV28 and TRBJ1-3; no clear D. The V gene lost 5 bases and the J gene lost 3 bases, with 8 bases spanning the gap. Germline values: CDR1 MDHEN, CDR2 SYDVKM. CDR3 length: 13 residues. CDR3 in DNA: TGTGCCAGCAGTCGACATGGTGGAAACACCATATATTTT. It codes for CASSRHGGNTIYF.

This CDR3 is CASSDSSGGPTDTQYF. DNA of the CDR3: TGTGCCAGCAGTGACTCTAGCGGGGGCCCCACAGATACGCAGTATTTT. The rearrangement links TRBV6-4 to TRBJ2-3, with 9 bases that match TRBD2. The CDR3 sequence is 16 residues long. J gave up 2 bases and V 0 bases, and 3 bases lay outside the gene matches. Germline lookup yields CDR1 MRHNA and CDR2 SNTAGT.

The sample holds one count of this clone. The chain joins TRBV2 to TRBJ2-7; TRBD1 agrees at 7 bases. Trimming removed 6 bases from V and 0 bases from J; junction bases left unmatched: 8. The CDR3 is 15 residues long. The germline V gene has CDR1 SNHLY and CDR2 FYNNEI. CDR3 bases: TGTGCCAGCAGAGCCACAGGGGTCGGCTCCTACGAGCAGTACTTC. This translates into CASRATGVGSYEQYF.

The chain carries TRBV25-1 and TRBJ2-5; D remains unclear. Looked up from germline, CDR1 is MGHDK and CDR2 is SYGVNS. The CDR3 covers 13 residues. V was clipped by 6 bases and J by 5 bases, with 13 bases between them. The CDR3 bases are TGTGCCAGCAGGGGCCCTGTATGGGAGACCCAGTACTTC. It encodes CASRGPVWETQYF.

This clone was recorded many times. The chain joins TRBV5-5 to TRBJ1-5; tentative D call: TRBD1 (6 bases). With 1 base removed from V and 4 bases from J, the gap between germline ends came to 18 bases. Germline V gives CDR1 SGHKS, CDR2 YYEKEE (reference sequence). The CDR3 has 17 amino acids. The CDR3 loop is CASSLYGTGGPNQPQHF. As DNA, the CDR3 is TGTGCCAGCAGCTTGTATGGGACGGGGGGCCCAAATCAGCCCCAGCATTTT. Variable domain in full (rest from reference TRBV5-5 and TRBJ1-5): DAGVTQSPTHLIKTRGQQVTLRCSPISGHKSVSWYQQVLGQGPQFIFQYYEKEERGRGNFPDRFSARQFPNYSSELNVNALLLGDSALYLCASSLYGTGGPNQPQHFGDGTRLSIL.

The chain joins TRBV10-3 to TRBJ1-5; weak D call: TRBD1 (6 bases). Germline V gene data show CDR1 as ENHRY and CDR2 as SYGVKD. CDR3 length: 13 amino acids. Trimming removed 6 bases from V and 5 bases from J, with 11 bases in between. In nucleotides, the CDR3 is TGTGCCATCAGCCGACAGGCAGATCAGCCCCAGCATTTT. It translates to CAISRQADQPQHF.

The chain employs TRBV2 and TRBJ1-1; perhaps TRBD1 as D (5 bases). The ends were cut back, 4 bases at V and 4 bases at J, with 16 bases in the middle. CDR1 is SNHLY, CDR2 FYNNEI, per germline. The length of the CDR3 is 15 residues. The CDR3 spells CASSGQTHPLTEAFF. The DNA of the CDR3 is TGTGCCAGCAGTGGACAGACCCACCCCCTCACTGAAGCTTTCTTT.

V usage is TRBV5-1 and J usage is TRBJ2-7; 7 positions match TRBD1. Germline assignment: CDR1 SGHRS and CDR2 YFSETQ. The CDR3 spans 14 residues. The junction had 9 bases not matched to a gene; V was cut back by 5 bases and J by 4 bases. The CDR3 nucleotides are TGCGCCAGCAGTTGGGACAGCGGTGGGTACGAGCAGTACTTC. Translation gives CASSWDSGGYEQYF.

This clone was detected only a few times. The DNA of the CDR3 is TGTGCCACCAGTGATCCTTTTTCCGGACTAGCGGGAGGAGGAGATACGCAGTATTTT. It translates to CATSDPFSGLAGGGDTQYF. The chain carries TRBV24-1 and TRBJ2-3, with 14 bases matching TRBD2. The V segment lost 3 bases and the J segment 5 bases; nucleotides outside the gene matches: 12. The CDR3 is 19 amino acids. CDR1 is KGHDR, CDR2 SFDVKD, per germline.

This clone was observed once. The chain employs TRBV7-9 and TRBJ1-1; D remains unclear. The CDR3 contains 11 residues. V was cut by 2 bases and J by 7 bases, with 5 bases left in between. The germline V gene encodes CDR1 SEHNR and CDR2 FQNEAQ (reference sequence). CDR3 in amino acids: CASSLYSEAFF. The DNA for the CDR3 is TGTGCCAGCAGCTTATACAGTGAAGCTTTCTTT.

The gene calls are TRBV12-3 or TRBV12-4 and TRBJ1-1; 7 bases align to TRBD1. This CDR3 comprises 13 residues. After removal of 4 bases from V and 4 bases from J, the junction contained 3 bases not matched to a gene. The CDR3 nucleotides read TGTGCCAGCAGTTCGGACAGGCTCACTGAAGCTTTCTTT. Its translation is CASSSDRLTEAFF.

The CDR3 DNA is TGCGCCAGCAGCCTCCCGGGACTAGCGGGAGGGCCAAATGAGCAGTTCTTC. It translates to CASSLPGLAGGPNEQFF. The J gene is TRBJ2-1, the V gene TRBV5-1; 16 positions agree with TRBD2. The trim removed 4 bases at V and 7 bases at J, leaving 8 bases unmatched. Per the germline V gene, CDR1 is SGHRS and CDR2 is YFSETQ. The CDR3 is 17 residues long. Full variable domain (missing parts from reference TRBV5-1 and TRBJ2-1): KAGVTQTPRYLIKTRGQQVTLSCSPISGHRSVSWYQQTPGQGLQFLFEYFSETQRNKGNFPGRFSGRQFSNSRSEMNVSTLELGDSALYLCASSLPGLAGGPNEQFFGPGTRLTVL.

As to this clone: The sample contains more than one DNA sequence encoding this CDR3. J is TRBJ1-1 and V is TRBV3-1 (or the pseudogene TRBV3-2); no clear D gene. V lost 1 base, J lost 8 bases, and 5 bases lay in between. CDR3 length equals 11 residues. Looked up from germline, CDR1 is LGHDT and CDR2 is YNNKEL (reference sequence). CDR3 sequence (DNA): TGTGCCAGCAGCCAAGGTCGGGAAGCTTTCTTT. Protein product: CASSQGREAFF.

The J gene is TRBJ2-7, the V gene TRBV2; the match to TRBD2 covers 7 bases. The junction had 13 bases not matched to a gene; V was cut back by 6 bases and J by 2 bases. Germline CDR1 reads SNHLY; CDR2 reads FYNNEI. The CDR3 runs to 16 residues. CDR3 protein: CASSLSLAEKTYEQYV. The CDR3, as DNA: TGTGCCAGCAGCCTTTCTCTAGCGGAAAAAACCTACGAGCAGTACGTC.

This chain joins TRBV5-1 and TRBJ1-1; a weak D match, TRBD1 (6 bases). Germline CDR1 reads SGHRS; CDR2 reads YFSETQ. CDR3 length equals 15 residues. The V end lost 4 bases, the J end lost 1 base, and 14 bases lay between the germline ends. The CDR3 DNA sequence: TGCGCCAGCAGCCCAGGGGACGGCCGGAACACTGAAGCTTTCTTT. It is translated as CASSPGDGRNTEAFF.

The V and J genes are TRBV11-2 and TRBJ2-1; maybe TRBD2 (6 bases). The CDR3 covers 14 residues. V shed 7 bases and J shed 5 bases, with 15 bases lying between them. The germline V gene has CDR1 SGHAT and CDR2 FQNNGV. The CDR3 sequence: CASTFRLDDNEQFF. DNA for the CDR3: TGTGCCAGCACCTTTCGACTAGACGACAATGAGCAGTTCTTC.

The chain carries TRBV7-9 and TRBJ2-5; D gene unclear. V lost 6 bases, J lost 3 bases, and 5 bases lay in between. Germline-derived CDR1 and CDR2 are SEHNR and FQNEAQ (reference sequence). The CDR3 consists of 11 residues. In DNA form, the CDR3 reads TGTGCCAGCAGGGCCAAAGAGACCCAGTACTTC. Its protein product is CASRAKETQYF.

The chain is built from TRBV3-1 (or the pseudogene TRBV3-2) and TRBJ1-2, with a possible D match to TRBD1 (6 bases). The CDR3 is 14 residues long. Germline CDR1 is LGHDT and CDR2 is YNNKEL (reference sequence). V was clipped by 4 bases and J by 8 bases, with 17 bases between them. Here the CDR3 reads CASSLGGQQSGYTF. The CDR3 bases are TGTGCCAGCAGCCTGGGCGGACAGCAGAGCGGCTACACCTTC.

The chain carries TRBV6-2 or TRBV6-3 and TRBJ2-2; no clear D gene. Germline loops: CDR1 MNHEY, CDR2 SVGEGT. The CDR3 runs to 15 residues. V lost 0 bases and J 2 bases, leaving 7 bases between the germline ends. In DNA, the CDR3 is TGTGCCAGCAGTTACTCGACACTCAACACCGGGGAGCTGTTTTTT. This codes for CASSYSTLNTGELFF.

The chain uses TRBV5-1 and TRBJ1-1, with 8 nucleotides matching TRBD1. CDR1 is SGHRS and CDR2 is YFSETQ in the germline V gene. V lost 5 bases to trimming and J lost 7 bases; unmatched junction nucleotides: 10. CDR3 length equals 14 residues. CDR3: CASRLLQGAGEAFF. CDR3 sequence (DNA): TGCGCCAGCAGATTACTCCAGGGGGCCGGTGAAGCTTTCTTT.

The J gene is TRBJ1-4, the V gene TRBV12-3 or TRBV12-4, with D unclear. The CDR3 covers 13 residues. V was pared by 3 bases and J by 6 bases, with 8 bases between. DNA of the CDR3: TGTGCCAGCAGTTTGCAGGAATATGAAAAACTGTTTTTT. This gives the protein CASSLQEYEKLFF.

J is TRBJ2-3 and V is TRBV9; 7 positions match TRBD2. Germline lookup yields CDR1 SGDLS and CDR2 YYNGEE. J was trimmed by 3 bases and V by 4 bases; bases with no gene match: 8. The CDR3 sequence is 15 residues long. CDR3 amino acids: CASSPTGGVTDTQYF. The CDR3 nucleotides read TGTGCCAGCAGCCCGACGGGAGGTGTGACAGATACGCAGTATTTT. The complete variable domain, with remaining parts taken from reference TRBV9 and TRBJ2-3, reads DSGVTQTPKHLITATGQRVTLRCSPRSGDLSVYWYQQSLDQGLQFLIQYYNGEERAKGNILERFSAQQFPDLHSELNLSSLELGDSALYFCASSPTGGVTDTQYFGPGTRLTVL.

The V and J genes are TRBV4-1 and TRBJ2-3; D may be TRBD2 (6 bases). The CDR3 consists of 16 residues. CDR1 is MGHRA and CDR2 is YSYEKL in the germline V gene. V was shortened by 2 bases and J by 5 bases, with 17 bases between the two germline ends. The CDR3 DNA reads as TGCGCCAGCAGCCAATTACTAGGGACTCAAGGAGATACGCAGTATTTT. Translating it yields CASSQLLGTQGDTQYF.

The V call is TRBV7-7, the J call TRBJ1-1; no definite D call. The CDR3 covers 13 residues. Per the germline V gene, CDR1 is SSHAT and CDR2 is FNYEAQ (reference sequence). Trimming took 5 bases from V and 5 from J, leaving 12 bases between them. The CDR3 loop is CASSPKEGTEAFF. The CDR3 DNA is TGTGCCAGCAGCCCAAAGGAGGGAACTGAAGCTTTCTTT.

The rearrangement links TRBV9 to TRBJ2-3, with 10 bases aligning to TRBD2. The CDR3 sequence is 16 residues long. V gave up 0 bases and J gave up 6 bases; unmatched junction bases: 7. Per germline, CDR1 SGDLS and CDR2 YYNGEE. This chain's CDR3 is CASSVGAGGSGDTQYF. The CDR3, as DNA: TGTGCCAGCAGCGTAGGAGCGGGAGGGTCTGGGGATACGCAGTATTTT.

The chain combines TRBV27 with TRBJ2-1; D is possibly TRBD2 (6 bases). The CDR3 extends over 17 amino acids. Trimming cost V 4 bases and J 0 bases, with 16 bases left between them. Germline values: CDR1 MNHEY, CDR2 SMNVEV (reference sequence). The CDR3 DNA follows: TGTGCCAGCAGTTCGCTCGGGAGCCCCCTCTCCTACAATGAGCAGTTCTTC. Translated: CASSSLGSPLSYNEQFF.

V is TRBV7-9 and J is TRBJ1-2, with TRBD1 matching over 9 bases. J was trimmed by 4 bases and V by 1 base; bases with no gene match: 13. CDR3 length: 18 amino acids. CDR1 and CDR2 (germline): SEHNR, FQNEAQ (reference sequence). The DNA for the CDR3 is TGTGCCAGCAGCTTAGGCTCCGGGACAGGGCTTGGCGTCTATGGCTACACCTTC. It codes for CASSLGSGTGLGVYGYTF.